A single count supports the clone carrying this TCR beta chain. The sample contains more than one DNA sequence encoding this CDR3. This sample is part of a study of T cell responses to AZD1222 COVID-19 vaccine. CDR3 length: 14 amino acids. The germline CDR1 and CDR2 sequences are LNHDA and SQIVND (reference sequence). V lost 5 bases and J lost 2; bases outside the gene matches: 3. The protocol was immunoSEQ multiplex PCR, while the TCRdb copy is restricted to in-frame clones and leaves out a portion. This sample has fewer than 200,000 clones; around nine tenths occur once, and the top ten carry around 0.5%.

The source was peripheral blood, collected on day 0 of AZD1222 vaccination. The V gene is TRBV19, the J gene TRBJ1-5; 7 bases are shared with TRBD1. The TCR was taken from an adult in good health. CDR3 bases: TGTGCCAGTAGTCAGGGGGACGGCAATCAGCCCCAGCATTTT. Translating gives CASSQGDGNQPQHF.